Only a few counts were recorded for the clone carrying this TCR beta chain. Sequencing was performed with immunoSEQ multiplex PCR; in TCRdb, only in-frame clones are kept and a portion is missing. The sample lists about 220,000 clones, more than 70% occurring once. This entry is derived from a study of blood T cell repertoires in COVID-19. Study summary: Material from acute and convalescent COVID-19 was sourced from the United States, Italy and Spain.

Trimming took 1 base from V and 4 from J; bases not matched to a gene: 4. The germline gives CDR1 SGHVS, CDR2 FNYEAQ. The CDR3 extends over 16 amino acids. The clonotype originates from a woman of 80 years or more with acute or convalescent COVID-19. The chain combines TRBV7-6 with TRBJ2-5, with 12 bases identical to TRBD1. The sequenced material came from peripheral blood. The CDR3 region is CASSLGGTGGTETQYF. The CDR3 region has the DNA TGTGCCAGCAGCTTAGGAGGGACAGGGGGCACAGAGACCCAGTACTTC. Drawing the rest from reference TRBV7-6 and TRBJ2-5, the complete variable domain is GAGVSQSPRYKVTKRGQDVALRCDPISGHVSLYWYRQALGQGPEFLTYFNYEAQQDKSGLPNDRFSAERPEGSISTLTIQRTEQRDSAMYRCASSLGGTGGTETQYFGPGTRLLVL.